Each of the 4 T cell receptor beta chains below was sequenced from the same sample in a study of post-analysis software for immune sequencing data. cDNA libraries for TCR beta contained unique molecular identifiers. TCRdb passed the PCR reads through MiXCR, listing each CDR3 protein once. The sample carries roughly 800,000 distinct CDR3 sequences, under 70% recorded once. No antigen has been assigned to these receptors. Study outcomes and limitations: The five TRBV segments detected at higher frequency in patients than in controls included TRBV5-6, TRBV5-1 and TRBV20-1.

Sequencing was done on a sample of blood. These receptors were collected from a girl between 10 and 17 years old with multiple sclerosis.

V usage is TRBV20-1 and J usage is TRBJ2-4; 8 positions agree with TRBD2. CDR1 and CDR2 (germline): DFQATT, SNEGSKA (reference sequence). J gave up 0 bases and V 7 bases, and 17 bases lay outside the gene matches. The CDR3 extends over 18 amino acids. The CDR3 protein is CSGSRPNSGEVAKNIQYF. CDR3 in DNA: TGCAGTGGGTCAAGACCAAATAGCGGGGAAGTAGCCAAAAACATTCAGTACTTC.

The J gene is TRBJ1-2, the V gene TRBV20-1, with 7 bases lining up with TRBD1. Losses at the gene ends were 5 bases for V and 4 bases for J; bases not matched to a gene: 7. This CDR3 comprises 13 residues. The V gene's germline CDR1 is DFQATT and CDR2 SNEGSKA (reference sequence). The CDR3 protein is CSAGDSKSYGYTF. CDR3 bases: TGCAGTGCTGGGGACAGCAAATCCTATGGCTACACCTTC.

The chain recombines TRBV24-1 with TRBJ2-3, with D possibly matching TRBD1 (6 bases). This CDR3 comprises 16 residues. Germline loops: CDR1 KGHDR, CDR2 SFDVKD. V lost 2 bases and J lost 5, with 16 bases in between. In DNA form, the CDR3 reads TGTGCCACCAGTGATTCAGGGGTCGGAGTTGGAGATACGCAGTATTTT. Amino acids: CATSDSGVGVGDTQYF.

The rearrangement joins TRBV20-1 to TRBJ2-3; 15 positions agree with TRBD2. This CDR3 has 17 residues. V lost 3 bases and J lost 0; bases outside the gene matches: 4. In germline, CDR1 is DFQATT, CDR2 SNEGSKA (reference sequence). The CDR3 DNA reads as TGCAGTGCTAGCGGACTAGCGGGAGGGACTAGCACAGATACGCAGTATTTT. It yields the protein CSASGLAGGTSTDTQYF.